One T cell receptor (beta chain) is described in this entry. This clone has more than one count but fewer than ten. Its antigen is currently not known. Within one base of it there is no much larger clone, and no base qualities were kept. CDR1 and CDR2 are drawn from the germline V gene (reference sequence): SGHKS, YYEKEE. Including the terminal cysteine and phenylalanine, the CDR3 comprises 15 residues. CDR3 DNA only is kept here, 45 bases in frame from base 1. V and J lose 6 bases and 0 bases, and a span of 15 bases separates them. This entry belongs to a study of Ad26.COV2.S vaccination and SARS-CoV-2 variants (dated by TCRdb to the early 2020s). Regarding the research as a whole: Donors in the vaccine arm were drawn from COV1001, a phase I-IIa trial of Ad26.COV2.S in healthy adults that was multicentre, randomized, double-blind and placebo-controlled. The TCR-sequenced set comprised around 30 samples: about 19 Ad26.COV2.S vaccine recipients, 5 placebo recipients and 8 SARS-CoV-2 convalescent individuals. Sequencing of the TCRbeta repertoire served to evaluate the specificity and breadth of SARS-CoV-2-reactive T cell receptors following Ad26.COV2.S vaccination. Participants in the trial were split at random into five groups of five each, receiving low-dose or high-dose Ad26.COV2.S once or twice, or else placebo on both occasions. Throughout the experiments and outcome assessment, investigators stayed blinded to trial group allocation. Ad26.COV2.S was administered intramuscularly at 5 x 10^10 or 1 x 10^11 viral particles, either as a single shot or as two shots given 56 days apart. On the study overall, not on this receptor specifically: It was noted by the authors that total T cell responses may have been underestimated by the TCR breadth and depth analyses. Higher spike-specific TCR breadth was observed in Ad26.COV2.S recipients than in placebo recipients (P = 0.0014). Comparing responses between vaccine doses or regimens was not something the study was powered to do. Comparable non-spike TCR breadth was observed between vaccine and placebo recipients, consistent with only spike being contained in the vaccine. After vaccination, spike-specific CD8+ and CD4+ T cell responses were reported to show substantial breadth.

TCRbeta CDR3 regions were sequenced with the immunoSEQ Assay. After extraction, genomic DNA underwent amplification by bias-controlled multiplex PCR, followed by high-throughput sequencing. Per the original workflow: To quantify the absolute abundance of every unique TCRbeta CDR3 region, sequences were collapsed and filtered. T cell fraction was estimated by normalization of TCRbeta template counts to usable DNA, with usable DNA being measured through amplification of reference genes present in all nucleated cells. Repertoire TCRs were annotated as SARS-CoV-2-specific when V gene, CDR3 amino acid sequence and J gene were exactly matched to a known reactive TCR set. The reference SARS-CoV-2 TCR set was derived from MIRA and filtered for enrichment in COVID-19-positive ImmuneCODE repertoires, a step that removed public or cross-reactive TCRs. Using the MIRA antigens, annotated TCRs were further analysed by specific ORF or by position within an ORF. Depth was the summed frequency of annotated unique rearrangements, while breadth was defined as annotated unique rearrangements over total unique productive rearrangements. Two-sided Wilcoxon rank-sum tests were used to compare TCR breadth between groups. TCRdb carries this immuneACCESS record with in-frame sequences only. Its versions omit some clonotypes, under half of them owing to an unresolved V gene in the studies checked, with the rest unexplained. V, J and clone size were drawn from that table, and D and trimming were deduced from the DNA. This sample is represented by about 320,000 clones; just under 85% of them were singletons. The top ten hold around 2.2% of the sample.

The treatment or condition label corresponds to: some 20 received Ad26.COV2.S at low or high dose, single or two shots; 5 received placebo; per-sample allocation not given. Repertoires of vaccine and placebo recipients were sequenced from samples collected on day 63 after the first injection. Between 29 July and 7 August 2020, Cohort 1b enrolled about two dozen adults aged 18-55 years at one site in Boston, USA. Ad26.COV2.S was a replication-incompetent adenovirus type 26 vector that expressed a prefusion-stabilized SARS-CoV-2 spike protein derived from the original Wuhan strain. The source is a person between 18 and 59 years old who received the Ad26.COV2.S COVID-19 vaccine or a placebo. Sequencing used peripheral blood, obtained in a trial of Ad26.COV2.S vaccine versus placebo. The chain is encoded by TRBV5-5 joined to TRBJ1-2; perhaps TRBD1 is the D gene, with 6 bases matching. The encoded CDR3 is CASTARGTTNYGYTF. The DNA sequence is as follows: TGTGCCAGCACCGCGAGGGGGACAACTAACTATGGCTACACCTTC.